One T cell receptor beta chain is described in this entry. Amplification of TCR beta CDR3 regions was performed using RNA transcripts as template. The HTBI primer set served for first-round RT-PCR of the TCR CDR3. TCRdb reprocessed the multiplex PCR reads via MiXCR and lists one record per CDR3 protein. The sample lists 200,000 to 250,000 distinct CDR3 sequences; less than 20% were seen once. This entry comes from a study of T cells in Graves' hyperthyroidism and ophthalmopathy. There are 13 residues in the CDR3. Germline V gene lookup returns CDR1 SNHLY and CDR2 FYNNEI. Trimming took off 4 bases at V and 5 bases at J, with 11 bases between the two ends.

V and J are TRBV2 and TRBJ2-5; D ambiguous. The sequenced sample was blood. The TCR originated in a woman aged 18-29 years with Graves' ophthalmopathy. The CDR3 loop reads CASSVSRMETQYF. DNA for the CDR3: TGTGCCAGCAGTGTATCCAGGATGGAGACCCAGTACTTC.